The 13 T cell receptor beta chains reported below all come from one sample, sequenced in a study of identical twins. In TCRdb, the 5' RACE reads were re-called with MiXCR into one record per CDR3 protein. The table includes roughly 710,000 distinct CDR3 sequences, 6% to 6.5% detected once. Sequenced: naive T cells sorted from blood. The receptor set was obtained from a man between 18 and 35 years old in good health.

This clonotype was observed a few times. The chain uses TRBV6-2 or TRBV6-3 and TRBJ2-1, with TRBD2 matching 8 bases. J lost 0 bases, V lost 8 bases, and 9 bases had no gene match. Germline CDR1 MNHEY, CDR2 SVGEGT. CDR3 length: 16 residues. CDR3 sequence: CASSGSGTSSYNEQFF. CDR3 coding DNA: TGTGCCAGCTCCGGTTCCGGGACTAGCTCCTACAATGAGCAGTTCTTC.

The rearrangement links TRBV18 to TRBJ2-3, with D uncertain. V was cut by 0 bases and J by 0 bases, with 10 bases left in between. The CDR3 runs 16 residues. Germline-derived CDR1 and CDR2 are KGHSH and LQKENI. Here the CDR3 reads CASSPPVTESTDTQYF. CDR3 bases: TGTGCCAGCTCACCACCGGTAACGGAGAGCACAGATACGCAGTATTTT.

V gene TRBV10-3 combines with J gene TRBJ1-6; D call uncertain. V gave up 4 bases and J gave up 7 bases, with 14 bases separating them. There are 15 residues in the CDR3. Germline loops: CDR1 ENHRY, CDR2 SYGVKD. CDR3 coding DNA: TGTGCCATCAGTGTTCTAGATCCGGAGAATTCACCCCTCCACTTT. It encodes CAISVLDPENSPLHF.

This clonotype was observed a handful of times. The V and J genes are TRBV5-1 and TRBJ2-5; D gene ambiguous. The V gene's germline CDR1 is SGHRS and CDR2 YFSETQ. Between the trimmed V and J ends, which lost 0 bases and 1 base, there was a span of 13 bases. This CDR3 region has 16 residues. Written as DNA, the CDR3 is TGCGCCAGCAGCTTGGGTCTTTTGGGGTTCCAAGAGACCCAGTACTTC. This encodes CASSLGLLGFQETQYF.

This clonotype was seen many times. The rearrangement links TRBV28 to TRBJ1-1, with no clear D. V was shortened by 3 bases and J by 6 bases, with 5 bases between the two germline ends. Germline CDR1 and CDR2: MDHEN and SYDVKM. The CDR3 is made up of 11 amino acids. CDR3 in amino acids: CASSFSAEAFF. The CDR3 region has the DNA TGTGCCAGCAGTTTCTCCGCTGAAGCTTTCTTT.

This clonotype came up many times. The chain links TRBV5-1 to TRBJ1-2; no clear D. This CDR3 contains 15 residues. Germline V gene sequence: CDR1 SGHRS, CDR2 YFSETQ. Trimming pared 0 bases from V and 4 bases from J, leaving 13 bases between. The CDR3 reads CASSLAYGSSYGYTF. CDR3 nucleotides: TGCGCCAGCAGCTTGGCCTATGGCAGCTCCTATGGCTACACCTTC.

This clonotype was observed at least ten times. The rearrangement uses TRBV5-1 and TRBJ2-5; D could derive from TRBD1 or TRBD2 (5 bases each). CDR3 length equals 15 residues. V lost 0 bases, J lost 5 bases, and 14 bases lay in between. Looked up from germline, CDR1 is SGHRS and CDR2 is YFSETQ. The DNA for the CDR3 is TGCGCCAGCAGCTTGGGGGGACCCCAAGGGGAGACCCAGTACTTC. Amino acid sequence: CASSLGGPQGETQYF.

This clonotype was counted many times. This chain connects TRBV9 to TRBJ2-6; a weak D match, TRBD2 (6 bases). Trimming stripped 0 bases from V and 4 bases from J, with 11 bases between. The length of the CDR3 is 16 residues. CDR1 and CDR2 from the germline V gene are SGDLS and YYNGEE. In DNA, the CDR3 is TGTGCCAGCAGCGTAGACCTACGGGGGGGGGCCAACGTCCTGACTTTC. Its translation: CASSVDLRGGANVLTF.

This clonotype was counted ten times or more. The V gene is TRBV4-2, the J gene TRBJ2-1; TRBD2 might be the D (6 bases). The germline V gene encodes CDR1 LGHNA and CDR2 YNFKEQ. Trimming took off 7 bases at V and 5 bases at J, with 9 bases between the two ends. The CDR3 loop spans 12 amino acids. Here the CDR3 DNA reads TGTGCCAGCACAGGCGGGAACAATGAGCAGTTCTTC. Its translation: CASTGGNNEQFF.

This clonotype occurred a few times. The V gene is TRBV10-3, the J gene TRBJ2-6; TRBD1 is a possible D gene (6 bases). Germline V CDR1 and CDR2: ENHRY, SYGVKD. CDR3 length: 18 residues. Trimming cost V 6 bases and J 4 bases, with 22 bases left between them. This CDR3 is CAIRDYTTGSAGANVLTF. CDR3 nucleotides: TGTGCCATCAGAGACTATACCACAGGGTCGGCGGGGGCCAACGTCCTGACTTTC.

The chain employs TRBV20-1 and TRBJ2-1, with TRBD2 matching 7 bases. V was pared by 0 bases and J by 0 bases, with 8 bases of the junction left unmatched. From germline, CDR1 is DFQATT and CDR2 SNEGSKA (reference sequence). The CDR3 totals 17 residues. In nucleotides, the CDR3 is TGCAGTGCTAGAGATATGGAGGGAGGGAGCTCCTACAATGAGCAGTTCTTC. This encodes CSARDMEGGSSYNEQFF.

In its sample, this clonotype was seen many times. V usage is TRBV12-3 or TRBV12-4 and J usage is TRBJ2-1, with D uncertain. The CDR3 has 13 residues. Deletions cut 5 bases from V and 8 bases from J, with 13 bases between. The CDR3 DNA reads as TGTGCCAGCAGTCCCCGGCGGCCTTATGAGCAGTTCTTC. Translation: CASSPRRPYEQFF.

This clonotype turned up a few times. The J gene is TRBJ2-1, the V gene TRBV9; possibly TRBD1 for D (6 bases). CDR1 is SGDLS, CDR2 YYNGEE, per germline. This CDR3 is 13 amino acids long. V was pared by 0 bases and J by 7 bases, with 8 bases between. The CDR3 loop is CASSVGTANEQFF. DNA for the CDR3: TGTGCCAGCAGCGTAGGGACAGCAAATGAGCAGTTCTTC.